This T cell receptor (beta chain) was identified during a study of a mutant IDH1 vaccine in newly diagnosed glioma. Study as a whole: The initiation of vaccination occurred 4-6 weeks after radiotherapy alone, or with temozolomide cycles. Sex distribution of treated patients was around 62% male and roughly 38% female; mean age was around 42 years. Radiotherapy, temozolomide, or both had been given previously, and both were given to most.

On this clone itself: The antigen is not known.

Germline values: CDR1 MNHNY, CDR2 SVGAGI (reference sequence). The ends lost 6 bases at V and 7 bases at J; junction bases unmatched: 5. The CDR3 covers 13 residues. Some clones are missing from TCRdb's copy, which holds only in-frame ones; the method was immunoSEQ multiplex PCR. Of about 67,000 clones in the sample, under 90% are singletons; the top ten hold 13%. Time point in this sample: week 23, last vaccination. Doses of 300 ug of mutant IDH1 20-mer peptide were given with topical imiquimod. Astrocytomas that were new, WHO grade 3 or 4, IDH1-mutant and ATRX-lost were present in the donors. This clonotype originated in a young man with glioma. The chain joins TRBV6-6 to TRBJ1-2, with TRBD1 identical over 10 bases. The material was PBMCs, obtained from a glioma patient whose treatment included an IDH1 peptide vaccine. CDR3 in amino acids: CASRTGGGSGYTF. CDR3 in DNA: TGTGCCAGCAGGACAGGGGGCGGTTCTGGCTACACCTTC.